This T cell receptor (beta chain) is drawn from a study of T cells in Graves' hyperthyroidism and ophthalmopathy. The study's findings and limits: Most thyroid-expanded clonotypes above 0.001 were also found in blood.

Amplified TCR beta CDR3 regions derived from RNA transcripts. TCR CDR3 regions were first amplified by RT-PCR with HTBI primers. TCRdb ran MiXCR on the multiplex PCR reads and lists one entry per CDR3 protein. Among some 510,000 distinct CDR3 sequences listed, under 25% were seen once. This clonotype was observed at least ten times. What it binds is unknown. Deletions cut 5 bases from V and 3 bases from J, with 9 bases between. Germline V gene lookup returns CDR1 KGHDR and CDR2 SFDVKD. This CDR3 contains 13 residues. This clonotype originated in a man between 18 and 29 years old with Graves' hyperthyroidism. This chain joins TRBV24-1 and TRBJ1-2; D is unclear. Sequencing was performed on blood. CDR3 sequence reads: CATSAGRDYGYTF. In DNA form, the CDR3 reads TGTGCCACCAGTGCAGGACGGGACTATGGCTACACCTTC.